Following are 25 T cell receptor beta chains from one sample sequenced in a study of blood T cells in healthy people across ages. A second PCR of roughly 6 to 12 cycles used a sample-barcoded 5' primer and a J-beta primer mix. TCRdb re-derived calls from the 5' RACE reads in MiXCR, one entry per CDR3 protein. The sample has hundreds of thousands of distinct CDR3 sequences, under 25% seen once. The sequenced sample was blood. The receptors come from a man between 65 and 79 years old in good health.

This clonotype was counted only a few times. V and J are TRBV5-1 and TRBJ1-2; 7 nucleotides line up with TRBD1. With V trimmed by 7 bases and J by 0 bases, 12 bases remained unmatched. The CDR3 runs 16 residues. Per the germline V gene, CDR1 is SGHRS and CDR2 is YFSETQ. The CDR3 nucleotides read TGCGCCAGCGACCCGGACGGGACAGCATCTAACTATGGCTACACCTTC. This gives the protein CASDPDGTASNYGYTF.

This clonotype has more than one count but fewer than ten. The CDR3, as DNA: TGCGCCAGCAGCTTGGACGGGACTGTAGAAGAGACCCAGTACTTC. This gives the protein CASSLDGTVEETQYF. V gene TRBV5-1 combines with J gene TRBJ2-5; perhaps TRBD2 as D (6 bases). From germline, CDR1 is SGHRS and CDR2 YFSETQ. The CDR3 is 15 amino acids. Trimming took 0 bases from V and 3 from J, leaving 12 bases between them. Using reference TRBV5-1 and TRBJ2-5 for the parts outside the CDR3, the full variable domain is KAGVTQTPRYLIKTRGQQVTLSCSPISGHRSVSWYQQTPGQGLQFLFEYFSETQRNKGNFPGRFSGRQFSNSRSEMNVSTLELGDSALYLCASSLDGTVEETQYFGPGTRLLVL.

V and J are TRBV7-8 and TRBJ2-1, with TRBD2 identical over 11 bases. V gave up 5 bases and J gave up 1 base; unmatched junction bases: 10. This CDR3 spans 18 amino acids. Germline CDR1 SGHVS, CDR2 FQNEAQ. The CDR3 DNA reads TGTGCCAGCAGCCCTCCTATAAGGACTAGCGGGTCCTACAATGAGCAGTTCTTC. The encoded protein is CASSPPIRTSGSYNEQFF.

This clonotype was recorded many times. This chain connects TRBV10-3 to TRBJ1-2, with TRBD1 matching 11 bases. The germline gives CDR1 ENHRY, CDR2 SYGVKD. This CDR3 is built from 15 residues. V shed 4 bases, J shed 3 bases, and the junction held 4 bases outside the gene matches. CDR3 DNA: TGTGCCATCAGTGCACCGGGACAGGGGGACTATGGCTACACCTTC. Protein product: CAISAPGQGDYGYTF.

V gene TRBV29-1 combines with J gene TRBJ2-3, with D uncertain. The V gene's germline CDR1 is SQVTM and CDR2 ANQGSEA. The V end lost 2 bases, the J end lost 5 bases, and 11 bases lay between the germline ends. CDR3 size: 13 residues. For the CDR3, the DNA is TGCAGCGTTGAACCCCAGTCCGGAGATACGCAGTATTTT. This sequence encodes CSVEPQSGDTQYF.

This clonotype was seen more than once but under ten times. J is TRBJ2-5 and V is TRBV27; perhaps TRBD1 as D (6 bases). Germline V lookup: CDR1 MNHEY, CDR2 SMNVEV (reference sequence). CDR3 size: 16 residues. Trimming shortened V by 6 bases and J by 5 bases, and 22 bases separated the two germline ends. DNA of the CDR3: TGTGCCAGCAGCTTAACCGGGACACTCGTTCCGGAGACCCAGTACTTC. This encodes CASSLTGTLVPETQYF.

The table lists this clonotype with a few counts. This rearrangement joins TRBV20-1 to TRBJ2-7; TRBD2 aligns across 10 bases. The V gene end was trimmed by 7 bases and the J gene end by 4 bases; junction bases not matched to a gene: 4. The CDR3 covers 12 residues. Germline CDR1 reads DFQATT; CDR2 reads SNEGSKA (reference sequence). The CDR3 coding sequence is TGCAGTGGGTCTAGCGGGAGTTACGAGCAGTACTTC. This codes for CSGSSGSYEQYF.

V gene TRBV7-9 combines with J gene TRBJ2-1, with D perhaps assigned TRBD1 or TRBD2 (6 bases each). Germline V gene lookup returns CDR1 SEHNR and CDR2 FQNEAQ (reference sequence). V was shortened by 0 bases and J by 8 bases, with 14 bases between the two germline ends. This CDR3 region has 15 residues. CDR3 residues: CASSLAGGGYDEQFF. CDR3 nucleotide sequence: TGTGCCAGCAGCTTAGCAGGGGGAGGTTACGATGAGCAGTTCTTC.

This clonotype occurred a few times. J is TRBJ2-2 and V is TRBV4-3; 7 bases agree with TRBD2. The CDR3 runs to 16 residues. J lost 5 bases, V lost 2 bases, and 8 bases had no gene match. The germline V gene encodes CDR1 LGHNA and CDR2 YSLEER. The CDR3 reads CASSQLAGDGTGELFF. The CDR3 region has the DNA TGCGCCAGCAGCCAACTGGCGGGAGATGGTACCGGGGAGCTGTTTTTT.

The chain employs TRBV3-1 and TRBJ2-3; 8 bases map to TRBD2. Trimming cost V 0 bases and J 6 bases; bases outside gene matches: 8. The CDR3 is 16 residues long. Germline V gives CDR1 LGHDT, CDR2 YNNKEL (reference sequence). The CDR3 loop is CASSQDVPAGVDTQYF. The CDR3 nucleotides are TGTGCCAGCAGCCAAGATGTTCCAGCGGGAGTGGATACGCAGTATTTT.

This clonotype was seen only a few times. The rearrangement uses TRBV29-1 and TRBJ2-5; 8 nucleotides align to TRBD2. Germline V gene data show CDR1 as SQVTM and CDR2 as ANQGSEA. Trimming removed 7 bases from V and 5 bases from J; junction bases left unmatched: 6. The CDR3 is 12 amino acids. The CDR3 is CSGKAGAETQYF. CDR3 DNA: TGCAGCGGGAAAGCGGGAGCGGAGACCCAGTACTTC.

The chain couples TRBV10-3 to TRBJ2-5; 12 nucleotides agree with TRBD2. CDR3 length: 18 amino acids. With V trimmed by 2 bases and J by 5 bases, 12 bases remained unmatched. The germline gives CDR1 ENHRY, CDR2 SYGVKD. This CDR3 reads CAISEGSLAGGPWETQYF. CDR3 DNA sequence: TGTGCCATCAGTGAGGGGAGTCTAGCGGGAGGGCCTTGGGAGACCCAGTACTTC.

This clonotype has a handful of counts. This chain uses TRBV7-2 with TRBJ2-5; 8 bases align to TRBD2. The closer fit of TRBJ2-1 to the DNA end suggests the J call may be wrong. CDR3 length: 15 residues. Germline CDR1 and CDR2: SGHTA and FQGNSA. DNA for the CDR3: TGTGCCAGCAGCCAACTGGCGGGAGGTAACAATGAGCAGTTCTTC. Amino acid sequence: CASSQLAGGNNEQFF.

The sample holds a few counts of this clonotype. This sequence joins TRBV11-2 and TRBJ2-1; 12 nucleotides align to TRBD2. V lost 1 base and J lost 8; bases outside the gene matches: 3. Germline CDR1 is SGHAT and CDR2 is FQNNGV. The CDR3 runs to 15 residues. CDR3 region: CASSLGTSGKDEQFF. The CDR3 DNA follows: TGTGCCAGCAGCTTAGGGACTAGCGGGAAAGATGAGCAGTTCTTC.

The V call is TRBV5-8, the J call TRBJ2-5; D perhaps matches TRBD1 (6 bases). The end of the DNA aligns better with TRBJ2-7, so the J call may be wrong. This CDR3 region has 15 residues. Germline CDR1 reads SGHTS; CDR2 reads YDEGEE. The CDR3 sequence is CASSFGPTGLDEQYF. The CDR3 DNA reads TGTGCCAGCAGCTTTGGGCCCACAGGGCTCGACGAGCAGTACTTC.

The chain is built from TRBV30 and TRBJ2-1, with D possibly being TRBD1 (6 bases). Per the germline V gene, CDR1 is GTSNPN and CDR2 is SVGIG (reference sequence). The CDR3 totals 12 residues. V shed 2 bases and J shed 9 bases, with 11 bases lying between them. CDR3 bases: TGTGCCTGGAGTCAAACAGGGCCTGAGCAGTTCTTC. It encodes CAWSQTGPEQFF. The full variable domain, in which reference TRBV30 and TRBJ2-1 provide the parts outside the CDR3, is SQTIHQWPATLVQPVGSPLSLECTVEGTSNPNLYWYRQAAGRGLQLLFYSVGIGQISSEVPQNLSASRPQDRQFILSSKKLLLSDSGFYLCAWSQTGPEQFFGPGTRLTVL.

The chain recombines TRBV5-5 with TRBJ2-1; D might be TRBD1 or TRBD2, each matching 5 bases. The closer fit of TRBJ2-7 to the DNA end suggests the J call may be wrong. The CDR3 is 16 amino acids. Germline assignment: CDR1 SGHKS and CDR2 YYEKEE (reference sequence). The CDR3 DNA sequence: TGTGCCAGCAGCTTGAGGGACGGGATGGGGTCCTACGAGCAGTACTTC. Encoded protein: CASSLRDGMGSYEQYF.

In this sample, this clonotype turned up many times. This sequence joins TRBV29-1 and TRBJ2-3, with D perhaps matching TRBD2 (5 bases). CDR3 size: 13 residues. Germline loops: CDR1 SQVTM, CDR2 ANQGSEA. The V end lost 7 bases, the J end lost 3 bases, and 14 bases lay between the germline ends. This CDR3 reads CSGDEGGTDTQYF. The CDR3 coding sequence is TGCAGCGGAGACGAGGGTGGGACAGATACGCAGTATTTT.

This clonotype was detected a few times. The germline gene is not matched at one end of the junction; a read error may be the cause. This chain joins TRBV3-1 and TRBJ2-7, with 11 bases fitting TRBD2. Germline CDR1 LGHDT, CDR2 YNNKEL (reference sequence). This CDR3 has 15 residues. CDR3 sequence reads: CASSRGTSGTYEQYF. Written as DNA, the CDR3 is TGCGCCAGCAGCCGAGGGACTAGCGGAACCTACGAGCAGTACTTC.

This clonotype was detected only a few times. V is TRBV7-2 and J is TRBJ1-3; tentative D call: TRBD1 (6 bases). V gave up 5 bases and J gave up 0 bases, with 14 bases separating them. The CDR3 consists of 16 residues. Per germline, CDR1 SGHTA and CDR2 FQGNSA. CDR3 sequence: CASSPDHRVSGNTIYF. CDR3 nucleotide sequence: TGTGCCAGCAGCCCAGACCACAGGGTCTCTGGAAACACCATATATTTT.

This clonotype was counted between two and nine times. The V gene is TRBV4-3, the J gene TRBJ2-5; D is possibly TRBD1 (5 bases). The germline CDR1 and CDR2 sequences are LGHNA and YSLEER. This CDR3 comprises 13 residues. The ends were cut back, 3 bases at V and 4 bases at J, with 9 bases in the middle. The CDR3: CASSQTERETQYF. DNA for the CDR3: TGCGCCAGCAGCCAGACAGAGAGAGAGACCCAGTACTTC.

J is TRBJ2-7 and V is TRBV6-1, with D possibly TRBD2 on 5 matching bases. CDR3 length: 15 amino acids. The V and J ends lost 6 bases and 2 bases respectively, with 17 bases between them. Per germline, CDR1 MNHNS and CDR2 SASEGT. The CDR3 loop reads CASRPELGTPYEQYF. CDR3 bases: TGTGCCAGCAGGCCCGAACTAGGAACCCCCTACGAGCAGTACTTC.

This clonotype was counted a few times. The rearrangement uses TRBV2 and TRBJ1-2; D gene uncertain. CDR3 length equals 14 residues. Looked up from germline, CDR1 is SNHLY and CDR2 is FYNNEI. With 4 bases removed from V and 6 bases from J, the gap between germline ends came to 15 bases. This CDR3 reads CASSVRGGGNGYTF. CDR3 nucleotide sequence: TGTGCCAGCAGTGTGCGGGGTGGCGGCAATGGCTACACCTTC. The whole variable domain, remainder taken from reference TRBV2 and TRBJ1-2, is EPEVTQTPSHQVTQMGQEVILRCVPISNHLYFYWYRQILGQKVEFLVSFYNNEISEKSEIFDDQFSVERPDGSNFTLKIRSTKLEDSAMYFCASSVRGGGNGYTFGSGTRLTVV.

The table lists this clonotype with a few counts. The chain joins TRBV5-1 to TRBJ2-5, with D perhaps matching TRBD1 or TRBD2 (7 bases each). The V gene's germline CDR1 is SGHRS and CDR2 YFSETQ. The germline V and J ends were trimmed by 5 bases and 4 bases, with 18 bases remaining between them. The CDR3 has 15 amino acids. Here the CDR3 reads CASRPRQGGSETQYF. For the CDR3, the DNA is TGCGCCAGCAGACCCCGACAGGGAGGGTCAGAGACCCAGTACTTC.

The CDR3 DNA reads TGCAGTGCTAGGGGGAGCTCTGGAAACACCATATATTTT. Its protein is CSARGSSGNTIYF. The rearrangement uses TRBV20-1 and TRBJ1-3; D remains unclear. With 3 bases removed from V and 0 bases from J, the gap between germline ends came to 6 bases. This CDR3 is 13 amino acids long. Germline CDR1 reads DFQATT; CDR2 reads SNEGSKA (reference sequence).